A selection of T cell receptor beta chains follows, all from one sample in a study of spatial heterogeneity in lung cancer. TCRdb re-derived calls from the 5' RACE reads in MiXCR, one entry per CDR3 protein. This sample has under 100,000 distinct CDR3 sequences, with roughly 10% found just once. The sample in question was PBMCs, obtained at surgery. These receptors all come from a male donor with early-stage non-small cell lung cancer. Both conserved end residues are part of each CDR3. D genes are given only for firm matches. Expanded clones get a size class; other rows say once, few or many, or leave the size out.

j_call clone_size d_call v_call cdr3_nt cdr3_aa
TRBJ2-3 . . TRBV6-2/TRBV6-3 TGTGCCAGCAGTTATGACAGCACAGATACGCAGTATTTT CASSYDSTDTQYF
TRBJ2-2 . . TRBV5-6 TGTGCCAGCGGCTTCCTAGGACAGCGGCTCTCCGGCGGGGAGCTGTTTTTT CASGFLGQRLSGGELFF
TRBJ2-3 . . TRBV5-4 TGTGCCAGCAGTTCCCGACACGGAAACCCCACGCAGTATTTT CASSSRHGNPTQYF
TRBJ1-6 many . TRBV5-1 TGCGCCAGCAGCTTGGGTCTCCCAGGGAATTCACCCCTCCACTTT CASSLGLPGNSPLHF
TRBJ1-1 . . TRBV3-1 TGTGCCAGCAGCCAACCCTCAAGTTGGCGGGCCACTGAAGCTTTCTTT CASSQPSSWRATEAFF
TRBJ2-5 many . TRBV7-8 TGTGCCAGCAGCTTAGTGGGGCGGGAGACCCAGTACTTC CASSLVGRETQYF
TRBJ2-7 . . TRBV3-1 TGTGCCAGCAGTCACGGGGACTCCTACGAGCAGTACTTC CASSHGDSYEQYF
TRBJ2-7 many . TRBV20-1 TGCAGTGCACGGGGACTGTTCAACGAGCAGTACTTC CSARGLFNEQYF
TRBJ2-3 few TRBD1 TRBV7-8 TGTGCCAGCAGCTTCGGGGACAGCGATACGCAGTATTTT CASSFGDSDTQYF
TRBJ1-5 few . TRBV10-2 TGCGCCAGCAGTGATCCCAGGGAGCCCCAGCATTTT CASSDPREPQHF
TRBJ2-5 few TRBD2 TRBV7-7 TGTGCCAGCAGCTTAGCGCAGGGAGGGGAGACCCAGTACTTC CASSLAQGGETQYF
TRBJ2-3 many . TRBV12-3/TRBV12-4 TGTGCCAGCAGTTTACAGGCAGCCACAGATACGCAGTATTTT CASSLQAATDTQYF
TRBJ2-7 . . TRBV9 TGTGCCAGCAGCGTAGGTTCCCAGAGCTCCTACGAGCAGTACTTC CASSVGSQSSYEQYF
TRBJ2-7 many TRBD1 TRBV7-6 TGTGCCAGCAGCTCCCGACAGGGGGCATACGAGCAGTACTTC CASSSRQGAYEQYF
TRBJ2-2 many . TRBV5-4 TGTGCCAGCAGCTTGCGAACCAGCGGGGAGCTGTTTTTT CASSLRTSGELFF
TRBJ2-5 . TRBD2 TRBV5-1 TGCGCCAGCAGCTCAGCCCTAGCGGGGGAGACCCAGTACTTC CASSSALAGETQYF
TRBJ1-5 many TRBD1 TRBV7-2 TGTGCCAGCAGACAGGACAGGGGGCCGCGGGAGCCCCAGCATTTT CASRQDRGPREPQHF
TRBJ2-1 . . TRBV3-1 TGTGCCAGCAGCCCTCTAAGCTCCTGCAATGAGCAGTTCTTC CASSPLSSCNEQFF
TRBJ1-1 . . TRBV5-1 TGCGCCAGCACCTTTGACGGGAACACTGAAGCTTTCTTT CASTFDGNTEAFF
TRBJ2-5 . . TRBV20-1 TGCAGTGCCCCCGGGACTTACTCTCAAGAGACCCAGTACTTC CSAPGTYSQETQYF
TRBJ1-5 many TRBD1 TRBV20-1 TGCAGTGCTAGAGTCCAGGGGGGGAGCAATCAGCCCCAGCATTTT CSARVQGGSNQPQHF
TRBJ1-1 few . TRBV29-1 TGCAGCGCTGGGGAGACCGTCATGAACACTGAAGCTTTCTTT CSAGETVMNTEAFF
TRBJ2-4 many . TRBV28 TGTGCCAGCAGTCTTCTAGCCAAAAACATTCAGTACTTC CASSLLAKNIQYF
TRBJ1-2 few . TRBV9 TGTGCCAGCAGCCCCCGGTCCCGAGCAAACTATGGCTACACCTTC CASSPRSRANYGYTF
TRBJ2-1 many . TRBV3-1 TGTGCCAGCAGCCACTATTACAATGAGCAGTTCTTC CASSHYYNEQFF
TRBJ2-3 few TRBD2 TRBV9 TGTGCCAGCAGCGTAGACGAGCGGGGGGGCCATAGAGATACGCAGTATTTT CASSVDERGGHRDTQYF
TRBJ2-3 once . TRBV21-1 TGTGCCAGCAGCAAAAGGGCAGGGGACCACACAGATACGCAGTATTTT CASSKRAGDHTDTQYF
TRBJ1-1 many . TRBV18 TGTGCCAGCTCACCACCGGAGGGAGGGAACACTGAAGCTTTCTTT CASSPPEGGNTEAFF
TRBJ2-3 . . TRBV29-1 TGCAGCGTTGAAATCAGGGGAACAGATACGCAGTATTTT CSVEIRGTDTQYF
TRBJ1-1 many . TRBV29-1 TGCAGCGTTGAAGAAGGTATTGCCACTGAAGCTTTCTTT CSVEEGIATEAFF
TRBJ2-5 . . TRBV20-1 TGCAGTGCTAGAGATAGGGCTCACCAAGAGACCCAGTACTTC CSARDRAHQETQYF
TRBJ1-1 . TRBD1 TRBV2 TGTGCCAGCCGCCGGGACAGCAACGTCTTAATTGAACCTTTCTTT CASRRDSNVLIEPFF
TRBJ2-7 few . TRBV4-3 TGCGCCAGCAGCCAAGGGAGCTATTCCTACGAGCAGTACTTC CASSQGSYSYEQYF
TRBJ1-5 many . TRBV9 TGTGCCAGCAGCCCCGGGGACTCTCTTAGCAATCAGCCCCAGCATTTT CASSPGDSLSNQPQHF
TRBJ1-4 . . TRBV20-1 TGCAGTGCTAGAGATCTGAGGCAGGGGGAAAAACTGTTTTTT CSARDLRQGEKLFF
TRBJ1-5 . TRBD1 TRBV9 TGTGCCAGCAGCGTAGAGACAGGGGAAGGTCAGCCCCAGCATTTT CASSVETGEGQPQHF